This record covers a single TCR beta chain. Antigen: not known. Repertoires were sampled repeatedly during chemoradiotherapy. This table comes from immunoSEQ multiplex PCR, and its TCRdb copy is limited to in-frame clones, with some not included. The data contain some 70,000 clones, roughly 90% of them singletons. This sample was taken from a study of chemoradiotherapy in HPV16-positive cancers. Germline V gene data show CDR1 as SGHDN and CDR2 as FVKESK. V gave up 2 bases and J gave up 2 bases, with 12 bases separating them. The CDR3 sequence is 15 residues long. Study outcomes and limitations: During treatment, candidate HPV-specific clones and E7-related motifs expanded in tumor. Only a couple of HPV16-positive patients supplied the functional HPV-specificity definition. HPV-responsive T-cell expansion during chemoradiotherapy was linked to improved recurrence-free survival in HPV16-positive patients.

The TCR was taken from a human donor with HPV-associated anogenital cancer. The sequences come from blood, collected from a patient who underwent chemoradiotherapy. V is TRBV14 and J is TRBJ1-2; D is unclear. The CDR3 region is CASSQLPQENYGYTF. The CDR3 DNA reads as TGTGCCAGCAGCCAATTACCCCAAGAGAACTATGGCTACACCTTC. Full variable domain (remainder filled in from reference TRBV14 and TRBJ1-2): EAGVTQFPSHSVIEKGQTVTLRCDPISGHDNLYWYRRVMGKEIKFLLHFVKESKQDESGMPNNRFLAERTGGTYSTLKVQPAELEDSGVYFCASSQLPQENYGYTFGSGTRLTVV.